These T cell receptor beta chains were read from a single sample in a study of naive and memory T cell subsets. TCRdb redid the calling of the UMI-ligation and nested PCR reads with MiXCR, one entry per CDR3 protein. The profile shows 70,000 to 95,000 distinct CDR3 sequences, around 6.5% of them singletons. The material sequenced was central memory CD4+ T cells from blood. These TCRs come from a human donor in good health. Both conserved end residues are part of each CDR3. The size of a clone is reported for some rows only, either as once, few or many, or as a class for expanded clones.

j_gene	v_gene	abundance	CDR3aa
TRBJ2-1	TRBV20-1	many	CSAPGQTNEQFF
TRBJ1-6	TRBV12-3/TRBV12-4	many	CASSDRRRNSPLHF
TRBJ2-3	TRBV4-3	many	CANLLSGPQSQYF
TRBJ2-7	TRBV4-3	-	CASSQGLPSYEQYF
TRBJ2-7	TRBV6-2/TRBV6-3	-	CASSSRDGLRYGAYEQYF
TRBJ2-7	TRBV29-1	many	CSVDWGTGPYEQYF
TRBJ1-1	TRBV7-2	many	CASSLRFGPNTEAFF
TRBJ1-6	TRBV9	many	CASSVGQNNSPLHF
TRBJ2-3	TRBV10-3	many	CAISRDSLSTDTQYF
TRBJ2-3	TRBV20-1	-	CSAEARGTSTDTQYF
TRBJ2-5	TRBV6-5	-	CAGSPGVIRLQETQYF
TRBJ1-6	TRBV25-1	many	CASSVGSSYNSPLHF
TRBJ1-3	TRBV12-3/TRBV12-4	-	CASSLRARGVMDTIYF
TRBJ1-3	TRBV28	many	CASSNHPSSSGNTIYF
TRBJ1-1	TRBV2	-	CASSAVLSNTEAFF
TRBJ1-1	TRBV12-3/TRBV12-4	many	CASSFRDGMNTEAFF
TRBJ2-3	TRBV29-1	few	CSVETLTDTQYF
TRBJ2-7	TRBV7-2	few	CASSPLGGQGAREQYF
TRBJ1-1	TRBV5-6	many	CASSAGRTEAFF
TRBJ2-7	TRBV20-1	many	CSAKSGRAPYEQYF
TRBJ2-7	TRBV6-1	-	CASNPQSTSYEQYF
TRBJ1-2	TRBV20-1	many	CSASEDVTFYTF
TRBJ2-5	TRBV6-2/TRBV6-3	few	CASSRDRTQETQYF
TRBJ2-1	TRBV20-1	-	CSASYRSSYNEQFF
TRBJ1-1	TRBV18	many	CASSPIKNTEAFF
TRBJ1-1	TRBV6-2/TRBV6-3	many	CASSYSNTEAFF
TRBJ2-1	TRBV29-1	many	CSVGRGIEQFF
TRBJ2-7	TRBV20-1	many	CSATPGTAHEQYF
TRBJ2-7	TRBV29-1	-	CSVELLGVREQYF
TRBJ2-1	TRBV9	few	CASSVGGIPGNEQFF
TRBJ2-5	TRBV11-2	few	CASSSSGAYQETQYF
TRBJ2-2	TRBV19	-	CASSILGLAGGVELFF
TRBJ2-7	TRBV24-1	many	CATKPKSSYEQYF
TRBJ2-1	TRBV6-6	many	CASRPGPTYNEQFF
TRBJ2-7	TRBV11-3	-	CASSVVNEQYF
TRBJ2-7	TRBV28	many	CASSLPGEVAGEQYF
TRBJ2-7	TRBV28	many	CASSSGGVHEQYF
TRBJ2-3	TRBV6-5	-	CASRRGASGGTTDTQYF
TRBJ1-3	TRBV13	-	CASSTLGGDSGNTIYF
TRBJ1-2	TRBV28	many	CASGRTYTF
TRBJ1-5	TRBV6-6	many	CASQGRDWDQPQHF
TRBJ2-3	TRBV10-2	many	CASRHRGGDTQYF
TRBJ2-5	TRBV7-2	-	CASSPGGAGEETQYF
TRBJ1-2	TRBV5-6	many	CASSFWAGSNYGYTF
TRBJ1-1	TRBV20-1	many	CSASKSHTEAFF
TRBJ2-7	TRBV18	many	CASSPGDTYEQYF
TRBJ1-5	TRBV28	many	CASSPAGVIQPQHF
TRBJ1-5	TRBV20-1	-	CSASLGEVDQPQHF
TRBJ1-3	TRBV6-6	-	CASSYEANPGRLHLFF
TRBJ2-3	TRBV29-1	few	CSLGTDTQYF
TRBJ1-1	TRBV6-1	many	CASSVETARAFF
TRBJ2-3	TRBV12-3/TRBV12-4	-	CASSIVGQSDRTQYF
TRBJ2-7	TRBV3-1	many	CASSQDLGTGPQYF
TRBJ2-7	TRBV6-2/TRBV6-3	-	CASSYRLAGTYNYEQYF
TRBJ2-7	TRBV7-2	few	CASSLEAFAYEQYF
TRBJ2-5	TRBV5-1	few	CASSLGLGGTSGQETQYF
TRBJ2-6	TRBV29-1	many	CRDPYGSGANVLTF
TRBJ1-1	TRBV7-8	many	CASSLSQGIGTEAFF